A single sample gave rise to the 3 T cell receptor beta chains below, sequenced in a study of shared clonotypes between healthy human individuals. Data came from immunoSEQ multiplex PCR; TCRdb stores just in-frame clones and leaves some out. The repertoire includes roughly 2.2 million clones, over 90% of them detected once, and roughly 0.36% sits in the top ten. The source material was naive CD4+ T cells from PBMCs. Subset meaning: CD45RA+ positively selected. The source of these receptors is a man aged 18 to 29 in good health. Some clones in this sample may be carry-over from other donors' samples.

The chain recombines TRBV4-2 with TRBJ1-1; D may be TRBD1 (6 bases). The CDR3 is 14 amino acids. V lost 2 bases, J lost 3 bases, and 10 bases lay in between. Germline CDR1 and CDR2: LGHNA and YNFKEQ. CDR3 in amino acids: CASSQLQGDTEAFF. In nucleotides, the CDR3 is TGTGCCAGCAGCCAACTACAGGGTGACACTGAAGCTTTCTTT.

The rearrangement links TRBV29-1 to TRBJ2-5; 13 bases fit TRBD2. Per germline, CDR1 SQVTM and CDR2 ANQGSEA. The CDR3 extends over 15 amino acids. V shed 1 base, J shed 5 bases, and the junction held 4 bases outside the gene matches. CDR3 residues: CSVEGTSGSRETQYF. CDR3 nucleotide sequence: TGCAGCGTTGAAGGGACTAGCGGGAGTAGGGAGACCCAGTACTTC.

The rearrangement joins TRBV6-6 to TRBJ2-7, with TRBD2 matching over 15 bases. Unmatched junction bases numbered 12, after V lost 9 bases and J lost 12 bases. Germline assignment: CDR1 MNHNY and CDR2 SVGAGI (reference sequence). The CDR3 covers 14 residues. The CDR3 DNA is TGTGCCAGGGCCCCGGGACTAGCGGGAGGCCACCTGTACTTC. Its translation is CARAPGLAGGHLYF.